The present T cell receptor beta chain was sequenced within a study of blood T cell repertoires in COVID-19. Study details: The United States, Italy and Spain were the sources of the acute and convalescent COVID-19 samples. In each case, the material was cDNA or gDNA derived from T cells, B-cell-depleted T cells, or PBMCs.

In the original analysis: For nucleated cells, counts were estimated from reference gene primer amplification. Here immunoSEQ multiplex PCR was the method, and the copy in TCRdb shows in-frame clones only, minus some. V and J calls and clone size come straight from that table; D and trimming were deduced from the DNA. Of more than 95,000 clones in the sample, around 81% are singletons; the top ten hold 8% to 9.5%. CDR1 is SGHNT, CDR2 YYREEE, per germline (reference sequence). V lost 4 bases and J lost 2; bases outside the gene matches: 6. The CDR3 is made up of 15 amino acids. This rearrangement joins TRBV5-4 to TRBJ1-5, with 7 bases identical to TRBD1. The TCR was taken from a woman in her 70s with acute or convalescent COVID-19. Sequencing used peripheral blood. The CDR3 protein is CASSIQGNGNQPQHF. DNA for the CDR3: TGTGCCAGCAGCATACAGGGGAATGGCAATCAGCCCCAGCATTTT.